This passage covers 25 T cell receptor beta chains from one sample sequenced in a study of breast tumors, draining lymph nodes, adjacent tissues (dated by TCRdb to 2016 to 2017). Library prep was done by multiplex PCR. This sample was sequenced with an Illumina HiSeq 2000. TCRdb reprocessing: public reads trimmed at Q25 with fastp, clones called with MiXCR, in-frame beta chains kept. Every entry covers one CDR3 protein and lists the most common genes and DNA from its rows. This sample is represented by about 16,000 distinct CDR3 sequences; about 45% of them were singletons. Roughly 15% of the sample is in the top ten clones. The specimen was tumor-adjacent breast tissue. Receptor source: a female donor with breast cancer. Some clones in this sample may be carry-over from other donors' samples.

By share, this clonotype ranks as medium-sized. This chain uses TRBV4-1 with TRBJ1-2; 9 bases match TRBD1. The CDR3 is made up of 13 amino acids. The germline gives CDR1 MGHRA, CDR2 YSYEKL. The junction had 2 bases not matched to a gene; V was cut back by 1 base and J by 8 bases. The DNA for the CDR3 is TGCGCCAGCAGCCAAGGGACAGGGGAGGGCTACACCTTC. Amino acids: CASSQGTGEGYTF.

The rearrangement links TRBV7-2 to TRBJ1-3, with 9 bases that match TRBD1. The CDR3 has 18 amino acids. The V segment lost 2 bases and the J segment 0 bases; nucleotides outside the gene matches: 8. Germline CDR1 reads SGHTA; CDR2 reads FQGNSA. CDR3 sequence: CASSLSPGTGSSGNTIYF. CDR3 in DNA: TGTGCCAGCAGCTTATCCCCCGGGACAGGGAGCTCTGGAAACACCATATATTTT.

This chain links TRBV6-4 with TRBJ1-2; a weak D match, TRBD1 (6 bases). V was shortened by 0 bases and J by 6 bases, with 11 bases between the two germline ends. This CDR3 comprises 14 residues. CDR1 and CDR2 from the germline V gene are MRHNA and SNTAGT. In DNA, the CDR3 is TGTGCCAGCAGTGACTCCGGCAGGGGAGATGGCTACACCTTC. It is translated as CASSDSGRGDGYTF.

The chain is built from TRBV6-5 and TRBJ1-3; the match to TRBD1 covers 7 bases. CDR1 MNHEY and CDR2 SVGAGI come from the germline V gene. The V segment lost 0 bases and the J segment 2 bases; nucleotides outside the gene matches: 10. This CDR3 region has 18 residues. Here the CDR3 reads CASSYSRGPGQTGNTIYF. DNA for the CDR3: TGTGCCAGCAGTTACTCGAGGGGGCCAGGGCAAACTGGAAACACCATATATTTT.

The V gene is TRBV7-3, the J gene TRBJ2-2; D not certain. CDR3 length equals 15 residues. The V end lost 3 bases, the J end lost 2 bases, and 10 bases lay between the germline ends. From germline, CDR1 is SGHTA and CDR2 FQGTGA. CDR3 region: CASSLAATNTGELFF. CDR3 DNA: TGTGCCAGCAGCTTGGCAGCAACAAACACCGGGGAGCTGTTTTTT.

At least ten counts were recorded for this clonotype. The rearrangement links TRBV6-1 to TRBJ2-2; 9 bases align to TRBD1. This CDR3 comprises 15 residues. Losses at the gene ends were 1 base for V and 4 bases for J; bases not matched to a gene: 1. Per the germline V gene, CDR1 is MNHNS and CDR2 is SASEGT. The CDR3 here is CASSEETGGTGELFF. For the CDR3, the DNA is TGTGCCAGCAGTGAAGAGACAGGGGGCACCGGGGAGCTGTTTTTT.

The chain is built from TRBV5-1 and TRBJ1-2; 9 bases line up with TRBD1. CDR1 is SGHRS, CDR2 YFSETQ, per germline. V shed 0 bases and J 4 bases; nucleotides not matched to a gene: 10. The CDR3 length is 17 residues. CDR3 in DNA: TGCGCCAGCAGCTTGGTCCCCGGGACAGGGACACTCTATGGCTACACCTTC. It yields the protein CASSLVPGTGTLYGYTF. Filled out from reference TRBV5-1 and TRBJ1-2, the complete variable domain reads KAGVTQTPRYLIKTRGQQVTLSCSPISGHRSVSWYQQTPGQGLQFLFEYFSETQRNKGNFPGRFSGRQFSNSRSEMNVSTLELGDSALYLCASSLVPGTGTLYGYTFGSGTRLTVV.

This clonotype has at least ten counts. Given a much more abundant clone one base away, this may be a read error. CDR3 residues: CASSLDRALEAFF. For the CDR3, the DNA is TGTGCCAGCAGCTTAGACAGGGCCCTTGAAGCTTTCTTT. The chain combines TRBV5-4 with TRBJ1-1; 7 nucleotides match TRBD1. Per germline, CDR1 SGHNT and CDR2 YYREEE (reference sequence). The V and J ends lost 2 bases and 7 bases, in that order; junction bases with no gene match: 5. This CDR3 contains 13 residues.

The chain combines TRBV6-2 or TRBV6-3 with TRBJ2-6; D possibly corresponds to TRBD1 (6 bases). The germline V gene has CDR1 MNHEY and CDR2 SVGEGT. This CDR3 is built from 15 residues. V dropped 5 bases and J dropped 0 bases, with 8 bases sitting between them. The CDR3 DNA is TGTGCCAGCAGTCCGACAGGCTCTGGGGCCAACGTCCTGACTTTC. Its protein is CASSPTGSGANVLTF.

This clonotype was recorded at least ten times. The gene calls are TRBV6-2 or TRBV6-3 and TRBJ2-1, with D perhaps TRBD1 (6 bases). The CDR3 extends over 15 amino acids. The germline V gene has CDR1 MNHEY and CDR2 SVGEGT. Trimming shortened V by 5 bases and J by 5 bases, and 16 bases separated the two germline ends. The CDR3 nucleotides read TGTGCCAGCAGTCGTAGGACAGCGAGAAACAATGAGCAGTTCTTC. Its protein is CASSRRTARNNEQFF.

Many counts were recorded for this clonotype. The chain couples TRBV5-5 to TRBJ2-1, with 10 bases lining up with TRBD1. Germline lookup yields CDR1 SGHKS and CDR2 YYEKEE (reference sequence). The CDR3 length is 16 residues. Losses at the gene ends were 4 bases for V and 8 bases for J; bases not matched to a gene: 12. This CDR3 is CASSPRTGGNMDEQFF. CDR3 bases: TGTGCCAGCAGCCCCCGGACAGGGGGGAACATGGATGAGCAGTTCTTC.

This clonotype was detected many times. The rearrangement joins TRBV12-3 or TRBV12-4 to TRBJ2-3, with TRBD1 identical over 11 bases. The trim removed 5 bases at V and 3 bases at J, leaving 7 bases unmatched. CDR3 length: 16 amino acids. CDR3 coding DNA: TGTGCCAGCAGTCCCGGACAGGGGGCGTCAACAGATACGCAGTATTTT. This translates into CASSPGQGASTDTQYF.

This chain connects TRBV7-3 to TRBJ2-2; the D is unclear. The V end lost 3 bases, the J end lost 0 bases, and 8 bases lay between the germline ends. This CDR3 has 15 amino acids. Germline CDR1 reads SGHTA; CDR2 reads FQGTGA. The CDR3 bases are TGTGCCAGCAGCTTCTTCGCCGCGAACACCGGGGAGCTGTTTTTT. It specifies CASSFFAANTGELFF.

This chain links TRBV4-2 with TRBJ2-7; 8 bases align to TRBD1. The CDR3 has 18 amino acids. Germline CDR1 and CDR2: LGHNA and YNFKEQ. V lost 0 bases to trimming and J lost 3 bases; unmatched junction nucleotides: 13. CDR3: CASSQDLVGQGAFYEQYF. Written as DNA, the CDR3 is TGTGCCAGCAGCCAAGATCTTGTCGGCCAGGGGGCCTTCTACGAGCAGTACTTC.

A word on this clonotype: Since a much larger clone is just one base distant, this may be a read error. This chain uses TRBV2 with TRBJ1-5, with D perhaps matching TRBD1 (5 bases). V gave up 3 bases and J gave up 9 bases, with 15 bases separating them. The CDR3 is made up of 14 amino acids. The germline gives CDR1 SNHLY, CDR2 FYNNEI. For the CDR3, the DNA is TGTGCCAGCAGTGACTCGGGGACCTCTCGGCCCCAGCATTTT. It yields the protein CASSDSGTSRPQHF.

The sample holds many counts of this clonotype. This rearrangement joins TRBV6-6 to TRBJ2-3; 9 nucleotides line up with TRBD2. Trimming cost V 8 bases and J 2 bases; bases outside gene matches: 11. Germline V gene sequence: CDR1 MNHNY, CDR2 SVGAGI (reference sequence). The CDR3 has 16 residues. CDR3 bases: TGTGCCAGCCTTAAGGAGGGCGGGAGGGTCACAGATACGCAGTATTTT. Encoded protein: CASLKEGGRVTDTQYF.

In this sample, this clonotype turned up a few times. The rearrangement joins TRBV6-6 to TRBJ1-1, with D maybe TRBD1 (5 bases). The CDR3 sequence is 15 residues long. From germline, CDR1 is MNHNY and CDR2 SVGAGI (reference sequence). V was clipped by 5 bases and J by 4 bases, with 17 bases between them. This chain's CDR3 is CASSHARGRTTEAFF. The CDR3 bases are TGTGCCAGCAGTCACGCGAGGGGTCGGACCACTGAAGCTTTCTTT.

In its sample, this clonotype was seen many times. V is TRBV6-2 or TRBV6-3 and J is TRBJ1-2; D may be TRBD1 (5 bases). Trimming removed 5 bases from V and 8 bases from J, with 24 bases in between. The CDR3 loop spans 16 amino acids. Germline CDR1 and CDR2: MNHEY and SVGEGT. The CDR3 region has the DNA TGTGCCAGCAGTCACCGAGGGCAGGGCAAGCTGCTGGGCTACACCTTC. It specifies CASSHRGQGKLLGYTF.

On this clonotype itself: Compared with germline, one end of the junction differs, possibly owing to a read error. V and J are TRBV2 and TRBJ2-5; D is undetermined. The CDR3 has 12 amino acids. Germline V gives CDR1 SNHLY, CDR2 FYNNEI. The CDR3, as DNA: TGTGCCAGTAGTGAAATGGAGTGGACCCAGTACTTC. Protein: CASSEMEWTQYF.

This clonotype has more than one count but fewer than ten. The V call is TRBV29-1, the J call TRBJ2-3; 10 bases fit TRBD2. Per the germline V gene, CDR1 is SQVTM and CDR2 is ANQGSEA. After removal of 6 bases from V and 0 bases from J, the junction contained 15 bases not matched to a gene. CDR3 length: 18 residues. CDR3 nucleotides: TGCAGCGTCCTCTTTTACCTAAGCGGGAGGGAGAGCACAGATACGCAGTATTTT. It specifies CSVLFYLSGRESTDTQYF.

This clonotype was counted ten times or more. This could be a read error, since a much larger clone is one nucleotide away. The chain couples TRBV20-1 to TRBJ1-6, with TRBD1 matching 10 bases. Germline values: CDR1 DFQATT, CDR2 SNEGSKA (reference sequence). The V gene end was trimmed by 0 bases and the J gene end by 5 bases; junction bases not matched to a gene: 7. The CDR3 sequence is 17 residues long. CDR3 in DNA: TGCAGTGCTAGAGATCGGGACAGGGGATCCCATAATTCACCCCTCCACTTT. Translated, it gives CSARDRDRGSHNSPLHF.

At least ten counts were recorded for this clonotype. The CDR3 sequence is CAWIGDSRGYSGNTIYF. In nucleotides, the CDR3 is TGTGCCTGGATAGGGGACAGCCGGGGTTACTCTGGAAACACCATATATTTT. The J gene is TRBJ1-3, the V gene TRBV30; 7 bases align to TRBD1. The CDR3 contains 17 residues. Germline V gives CDR1 GTSNPN, CDR2 SVGIG (reference sequence). Germline trimming cut 4 bases from V and 0 bases from J; bases unmatched to any gene: 12.

The chain couples TRBV7-2 to TRBJ1-2; TRBD1 agrees at 8 bases. Germline lookup yields CDR1 SGHTA and CDR2 FQGNSA. V lost 0 bases to trimming and J lost 4 bases; unmatched junction nucleotides: 10. The CDR3 length is 17 residues. This CDR3 reads CASSLALFGTGSYGYTF. The CDR3 DNA sequence: TGTGCCAGCAGCTTAGCGCTGTTCGGGACAGGTAGCTATGGCTACACCTTC.

V and J are TRBV7-2 and TRBJ2-3; 11 bases fit TRBD2. V lost 2 bases and J lost 2; bases outside the gene matches: 9. The CDR3 is 18 amino acids. Germline V gives CDR1 SGHTA, CDR2 FQGNSA. This CDR3 is CASSLSVLAGGLTDTQYF. CDR3 bases: TGTGCCAGCAGCTTATCGGTTCTAGCGGGGGGCCTCACAGATACGCAGTATTTT.

This clonotype was seen a handful of times. This sequence joins TRBV9 and TRBJ1-6; no reliable D call. Looked up from germline, CDR1 is SGDLS and CDR2 is YYNGEE. Deletions cut 4 bases from V and 8 bases from J, with 19 bases between. The CDR3 sequence is 16 residues long. The CDR3 region is CASSPRDAGSHSPLHF. The CDR3 DNA reads as TGTGCCAGCAGCCCACGGGATGCGGGTAGTCATTCACCCCTCCACTTT.